A single TCR beta chain is shown here with its context. It lacks a known antigen. There are no base qualities to consult, and no much larger clone falls within one base. These data are taken from a study of tumor-infiltrating lymphocytes in primary liver carcinoma (dated by TCRdb to the late 2010s). Regarding the study in general: Hepatocellular carcinoma (four) or combined HCC and intrahepatic cholangiocarcinoma (one) was present in the five patients, who were three men and two women aged 30 to 69 years. The five patients had tumors of stage T1-T3 N0M0, with maximum diameters ranging from roughly 4.2 to 11 cm. Samples yielded roughly 3.65 to 7.5 million productive TCRbeta reads; read depth did not differ significantly between tissue types. For each liver tumor, the study sampled five regions along with adjacent normal tissue and blood, and applied TCRbeta repertoire sequencing, expression microarrays and whole-exome sequencing. A total of 35 specimens from 5 patients, comprising some 25 tumor regions, 5 adjacent noncancerous liver tissues and 5 peripheral blood samples, were covered by TCRbeta repertoire sequencing. To link TCRbeta repertoire diversity to the local molecular phenotype, the 20 to 25 tumor region samples were profiled with Agilent mRNA microarrays. High reproducibility was observed for the technical replicate repertoires, with mean shared-clone rates approximately 0.92 and correlation coefficients above 0.95.

Total RNA and DNA were co-extracted without cell sorting from around 20-30 mg of bulk tissue using the AllPrep DNA/RNA mini kit. Surgical resection was performed in China between 2015 and March 2016 on several patients with histopathologically diagnosed primary liver carcinoma. Patients had chronic HBV infection and were treatment-naive at sampling. Five spatially separated regions were sampled from each tumor: the superior, inferior, left-lateral and right-lateral poles, plus the tumor centre. According to histology, viable tumor cells made up more than 90% of every tumor sample. Fresh tumor and adjacent tissue pieces were bisected; one half was stored in RNAlater at -80°C, the other sent for histology. Points the paper makes about the study in general: Because the samples were bulk and unsorted, CD4+ and CD8+ T cell repertoires could not be compared. Only roughly 8-25% of top clones appeared in all five regions of a tumor, which suggests that tumor-infiltrating T cells are spatially heterogeneous. With just five patients in the study, the authors point out that the findings should be validated in a larger study. Compared with blood, tumors had a significantly larger share of the repertoire taken up by the top 250 clones (p = 0.039). Repertoire overlap was higher between tumor regions (mean around 35%) than tumor-adjacent (approximately 17%) or tumor-blood (about 14%) pairs, consistent with antigen-driven expansion. Because sequencing covered only the TCR beta chain and unpaired alpha chains were not captured, true repertoire diversity is likely underestimated.

TCRbeta-specific cDNA was reverse-transcribed from around 500 ng total RNA using a constant-region primer and ProtoScript II reverse transcriptase. TCRbeta libraries were built with three nested multiplex PCR rounds, a slightly modified ARM-PCR procedure. Each of the first two PCR rounds ran for about 10 cycles using multiplex TRBV1-TRBV30 forward primers together with a Cbeta reverse primer. Sample barcodes and Illumina adapters were added in a final 25-cycle PCR using Deep VentR polymerase. Before sequencing, amplicons of 200-500 bp were purified from gel using a QIAquick gel extraction kit. The TCRbeta amplicons were sequenced with 250-bp paired-end reads on an Illumina HiSeq 2500. On the study's bioinformatics: Quality trimming of reads was performed with Trimmomatic v0.33, and paired reads were merged with FLASH v1.2.11 so that full CDR3 sequences could be recovered. MiGEC v1.2.1b assigned V, D and J germline segments to the rearranged TCRbeta sequences. VDJtools v1.0.0 computed clonotype statistics and Shannon-Wiener diversity indices. Except for diversity analysis, only the 250 most abundant clonotypes of each sample were used in subsequent analyses to reduce sampling bias. The public sequencing data were trimmed at Q25 with fastp and processed into clonotypes with MiXCR by TCRdb, which kept only in-frame beta chains. Rows with a matching CDR3 protein are joined into one entry that keeps the most common DNA and genes. The V and J calls were not made by the authors but by TCRdb's processing. This sample lists about 120,000 distinct CDR3 sequences; around 62% were detected once. The top ten constitute roughly a tenth of the sample.

V loses 1 base, J loses 9 bases, and the germline ends lie 13 bases apart. The germline V gene specifies SQVTM as CDR1 and ANQGSEA as CDR2. The CDR3 starts with the cysteine, ends with the phenylalanine, and has 12 residues. Only CDR3 DNA is held: 36 bases, read in frame from base 1. The sequence joins TRBV29-1 to TRBJ2-7; a confident D gene designation cannot be given. The sequenced sample consisted of liver tumor tissue from sampling region 1. The sample's cell subset or site, from its label and the paper: tumor region T1, superior pole. The TCR was taken from a woman aged 55-70 years with primary liver carcinoma and hepatitis B virus infection. The CDR3: CSVEGSFGLQYF. Here is the DNA: TGCAGCGTTGAAGGGTCCTTTGGCTTGCAGTACTTC.